A selection of T cell receptor beta chains follows, all from one sample in a study of T cells in Graves' hyperthyroidism and ophthalmopathy. TCRdb itself ran the multiplex PCR reads through MiXCR, one entry per CDR3 protein. The data show about 600,000 distinct CDR3 sequences, 15% to 20% seen once. Sample: blood. Receptors originate from a woman aged 35 to 49 with Graves' ophthalmopathy. CDR3s include the opening cysteine and the closing phenylalanine or tryptophan. D genes are given only for firm matches. Not every row has a clone size; where given, it reads once, few, many or a size class.

j_call | v_call | d_call | clone_size | cdr3_aa | cdr3_nt
TRBJ1-4 | TRBV7-9 | TRBD1 | few | CASSFPGTGVEKLFF | TGTGCCAGCAGCTTCCCCGGGACAGGGGTTGAAAAACTGTTTTTT
TRBJ1-1 | TRBV2 | TRBD1 | few | CASGRTGAFEAFF | TGTGCCAGCGGGAGGACAGGGGCCTTTGAAGCTTTCTTT
TRBJ1-2 | TRBV7-2 | TRBD1 | few | CASSLHGQGRGYGYTF | TGTGCCAGCAGCCTGCATGGACAGGGCCGGGGCTATGGCTACACCTTC
TRBJ2-1 | TRBV6-1 | TRBD2 | many | CASSEMGLEGNEQFF | TGTGCCAGCAGTGAAATGGGACTAGAAGGCAATGAGCAGTTCTTC
TRBJ1-5 | TRBV30 | TRBD1 | many | CAWSADRDQPQHF | TGTGCCTGGAGTGCGGACAGGGATCAGCCCCAGCATTTT
TRBJ1-6 | TRBV2 | NA | many | CASSEGVSPLHF | TGTGCCAGCAGTGAAGGAGTCTCACCCCTCCACTTT
TRBJ2-1 | TRBV6-2/TRBV6-3 | TRBD2 | many | CASRPSGRAHNEQFF | TGTGCCAGCAGACCCAGCGGGAGAGCCCACAATGAGCAGTTCTTC
TRBJ2-5 | TRBV20-1 | TRBD2 | NA | CSARGGGSSQETQYF | TGCAGTGCTAGGGGGGGGGGGAGTTCTCAAGAGACCCAGTACTTC
TRBJ2-7 | TRBV29-1 | NA | few | CSVEFPGRPEQYF | TGCAGCGTTGAGTTTCCCGGAAGACCCGAGCAGTACTTC
TRBJ2-2 | TRBV18 | TRBD2 | NA | CASSPFSSGTNTGELFF | TGTGCCAGCTCACCTTTTTCTAGCGGGACGAACACCGGGGAGCTGTTTTTT
TRBJ1-1 | TRBV6-1 | NA | NA | CATRRYTLTGNTEAFF | TGTGCCACTCGGAGGTACACTTTGACAGGGAACACTGAAGCTTTCTTT
TRBJ2-7 | TRBV28 | NA | many | CASSLRQGIGDEQYF | TGTGCCAGCAGTTTACGGCAGGGAATCGGCGACGAGCAGTACTTC
TRBJ2-1 | TRBV5-1 | NA | many | CASSSGSTSYNEQFF | TGCGCCAGCAGCTCCGGTTCTACCTCCTACAATGAGCAGTTCTTC
TRBJ2-5 | TRBV15 | NA | few | CATSRDLSGEETQYF | TGTGCCACCAGCAGAGATTTATCCGGGGAAGAGACCCAGTACTTC
TRBJ2-4 | TRBV10-3 | TRBD1 | few | CAISAGTGGLNIQYF | TGTGCCATCAGTGCCGGGACAGGGGGCTTAAACATTCAGTACTTC
TRBJ2-1 | TRBV2 | NA | many | CASSEYSSYNEQFF | TGTGCCAGCAGTGAATATAGCTCCTACAATGAGCAGTTCTTC
TRBJ2-2 | TRBV7-8 | NA | NA | CASSPSASVPGELFF | TGTGCCAGCAGCCCCTCGGCTAGCGTTCCCGGGGAGCTGTTTTTT
TRBJ1-1 | TRBV11-1 | TRBD1 | many | CASSLSGQGPRLPEAFF | TGTGCCAGCAGCTTAAGTGGACAGGGCCCACGGCTCCCTGAAGCTTTCTTT
TRBJ1-5 | TRBV9 | TRBD1 | NA | CASSGYLKQGGGNQPQHF | TGTGCCAGCAGCGGATACCTAAAACAGGGGGGTGGCAATCAGCCCCAGCATTTT
TRBJ1-4 | TRBV4-1 | NA | NA | CASSLMTPAPVPEKLFF | TGCGCCAGCAGCCTCATGACCCCGGCACCAGTCCCTGAAAAACTGTTTTTT
TRBJ1-5 | TRBV19 | TRBD1 | few | CASSMKGGQGVQPQHF | TGTGCCAGTAGTATGAAAGGGGGACAGGGCGTTCAGCCCCAGCATTTT
TRBJ2-5 | TRBV6-2/TRBV6-3 | NA | large | CASSYPREGQETQYF | TGTGCCAGCAGTTACCCGCGCGAGGGCCAAGAGACCCAGTACTTC
TRBJ2-2 | TRBV28 | NA | NA | CASRLTGRGGGELFF | TGTGCCAGCAGGTTAACCGGGAGAGGGGGCGGGGAGCTGTTTTTT
TRBJ1-2 | TRBV3-1 | NA | few | CASSPRSLYGYTF | TGTGCCAGCAGCCCACGGTCCCTCTATGGCTACACCTTC
TRBJ1-2 | TRBV6-1 | NA | few | CASSELGRSYTF | TGTGCCAGCAGTGAATTGGGTCGTAGCTACACCTTC
TRBJ1-1 | TRBV19 | TRBD1 | NA | CASSSWDRSNTEAFF | TGTGCCAGTAGTAGTTGGGACAGAAGTAACACTGAAGCTTTCTTT
TRBJ2-1 | TRBV10-3 | TRBD2 | NA | CASRNPGLALMSYNEQFF | TGTGCCAGCAGAAATCCGGGACTAGCTCTCATGTCCTACAATGAGCAGTTCTTC